Detailed here is one TCR beta chain. Its antigen is undetermined. CDR3 length: 16 residues. Germline trimming cut 6 bases from V and 5 bases from J; bases unmatched to any gene: 12. Germline loops: CDR1 SNHLY, CDR2 FYNNEI. With random hexamers, roughly 0.45 to 1 ug RNA was reverse transcribed. Multiplex PCR with immunoSEQ amplified the TCR beta CDR3 across 54 Vbeta and 13 Jbeta. TCRdb recomputed calls from the immunoSEQ multiplex PCR reads with MiXCR, one row per CDR3 protein. The table has around 71,000 distinct CDR3 sequences, roughly 93% seen once. The record originates from a study of CD8 T cells in Susac syndrome. About the research overall: Patients with Susac syndrome were therapy-naive, on corticosteroids, or on intravenous immunoglobulin alone at blood draw. Study outcomes and limitations: Regarding the TCR sequencing and HLA analysis, the study admitted that a relatively small number of individuals were involved.

Material: CD4+ T cells from PBMCs. V and J are TRBV2 and TRBJ1-4, with 7 bases identical to TRBD1. The clonotype comes from a human donor with Susac syndrome. The CDR3 spells CASSPIGNRGNEKLFF. The CDR3 DNA reads as TGTGCCAGCAGCCCGATCGGGAACAGGGGAAATGAAAAACTGTTTTTT. The variable domain in full, completed from reference TRBV2 and TRBJ1-4, reads EPEVTQTPSHQVTQMGQEVILRCVPISNHLYFYWYRQILGQKVEFLVSFYNNEISEKSEIFDDQFSVERPDGSNFTLKIRSTKLEDSAMYFCASSPIGNRGNEKLFFGSGTQLSVL.